The 12 T cell receptor beta chains reported below all come from one sample, sequenced in a study of blood T cell repertoires in COVID-19. Repertoires were generated with immunoSEQ multiplex PCR, while TCRdb's copy carries only in-frame clones and drops some. Among approximately 300,000 clones listed, roughly 89% were seen once. Material for sequencing was peripheral blood. These receptors were collected from a man aged 25-40 years with acute or convalescent COVID-19.

Remarks on this clone: A junction end diverges from the germline sequence, so it may reflect a read error. The chain recombines TRBV2 with TRBJ2-1; 8 bases line up with TRBD1. The germline gives CDR1 SNHLY, CDR2 FYNNEI. The CDR3 consists of 12 residues. This chain's CDR3 is CASSMDRVVRIF. The CDR3 nucleotides read TGTGCCAGCAGTATGGACAGGGTGGTTCGGATCTTC.

This clone showed up just once. The rearrangement joins TRBV12-3 or TRBV12-4 to TRBJ1-5; 7 bases are a match to TRBD1. This CDR3 spans 13 amino acids. J gave up 15 bases and V 1 base, and 9 bases lay outside the gene matches. The CDR3 nucleotides read TGTGCCAGCAGTTTAGAGGGACAGAGCCTCGCGCATTTT. This gives the protein CASSLEGQSLAHF.

This chain uses TRBV5-1 with TRBJ1-3; tentatively, D is TRBD1 (6 bases). V was pared by 0 bases and J by 0 bases, with 16 bases between. Germline V gene sequence: CDR1 SGHRS, CDR2 YFSETQ. This CDR3 is 18 amino acids long. The CDR3 region is CASSLDRPTGLSGNTIYF. CDR3 DNA sequence: TGCGCCAGCAGCTTGGATCGGCCGACAGGACTCTCTGGAAACACCATATATTTT.

The chain recombines TRBV6-5 with TRBJ1-1, with D tentatively TRBD1 (6 bases). Trimming left V 5 bases short and J 5 bases short, with 15 bases between. The CDR3 totals 14 residues. The germline CDR1 and CDR2 sequences are MNHEY and SVGAGI. CDR3 sequence: CASSLGGGKTEAFF. CDR3 DNA: TGTGCCAGCAGTCTGGGGGGGGGCAAAACTGAAGCTTTCTTT.

This chain connects TRBV5-1 to TRBJ2-3, with D possibly matching TRBD2 (6 bases). The length of the CDR3 is 15 residues. Germline V CDR1 and CDR2: SGHRS, YFSETQ. The V end was cut by 3 bases, the J end by 6 bases, with 17 bases between. Here the CDR3 DNA reads TGCGCCAGCAGCTCTAGCGAGATGGAGGTGGATACGCAGTATTTT. Encoded protein: CASSSSEMEVDTQYF.

Only a few counts were recorded for this clone. V and J are TRBV10-3 and TRBJ1-2; D gene ambiguous. The V gene's germline CDR1 is ENHRY and CDR2 SYGVKD. The ends were cut back, 3 bases at V and 8 bases at J, with 19 bases in the middle. CDR3 length: 15 residues. The CDR3 is CAISDDLGPTGGYTF. CDR3 coding DNA: TGTGCCATCAGTGATGACCTCGGGCCAACGGGAGGCTACACCTTC.

The chain has TRBV30 and TRBJ2-5; D uncertain. The CDR3 consists of 11 residues. Germline V gives CDR1 GTSNPN, CDR2 SVGIG (reference sequence). Trimming left V 7 bases short and J 5 bases short, with 11 bases between. CDR3 coding DNA: TGTGCCTCGACTCAACTGGAGACCCAGTACTTC. It yields the protein CASTQLETQYF.

This clone has a single count. The chain links TRBV18 to TRBJ1-2; TRBD1 is a possible D gene (5 bases). The V gene's germline CDR1 is KGHSH and CDR2 LQKENI. The V end lost 7 bases, the J end lost 2 bases, and 17 bases lay between the germline ends. The CDR3 is 15 amino acids. The CDR3 loop reads CASLIAGDRNYGYTF. The CDR3 region has the DNA TGTGCCAGCTTAATAGCGGGAGACAGAAACTATGGCTACACCTTC.

This sequence joins TRBV28 and TRBJ1-2; D not resolved. Germline V gene data show CDR1 as MDHEN and CDR2 as SYDVKM. The CDR3 runs to 12 residues. V gave up 7 bases and J gave up 4 bases, with 10 bases separating them. CDR3 protein: CASKDTIYGYTF. The CDR3 bases are TGTGCCAGCAAAGACACCATCTATGGCTACACCTTC.

The CDR3 DNA is TGTGCCAGTAGTTCCCGACAGGGGTCCTACGAGCAGTACTTC. This encodes CASSSRQGSYEQYF. This chain links TRBV19 with TRBJ2-7; TRBD1 matches 8 bases. Germline loops: CDR1 LNHDA, CDR2 SQIVND (reference sequence). CDR3 length: 14 amino acids. V gave up 5 bases and J gave up 1 base; unmatched junction bases: 4.

The chain has TRBV30 and TRBJ1-5, with a possible D match to TRBD1 (5 bases). Trimming cost V 0 bases and J 2 bases, with 11 bases left between them. CDR3 length equals 15 residues. Per germline, CDR1 GTSNPN and CDR2 SVGIG (reference sequence). CDR3 nucleotides: TGTGCCTGGAGTGTATTAGGGGTTGGCAATCAGCCCCAGCATTTT. Amino acids: CAWSVLGVGNQPQHF.

The genes are TRBV28 and TRBJ1-3, with TRBD1 identical over 8 bases. Germline V gene data show CDR1 as MDHEN and CDR2 as SYDVKM. There are 15 residues in the CDR3. Unmatched junction bases numbered 6, after V lost 8 bases and J lost 0 bases. CDR3 in DNA: TGTGCCAGCTCCCGGGACAGGCCCTCTGGAAACACCATATATTTT. Amino acid sequence: CASSRDRPSGNTIYF.